This entry is about one TCR beta chain. Germline CDR1 is KGHSH and CDR2 is LQKENI. This CDR3 spans 15 amino acids. V dropped 0 bases and J dropped 0 bases, with 7 bases sitting between them. Assay used: immunoSEQ multiplex PCR; TCRdb lists only in-frame clones, some missing. The data contain tens of thousands of clones, 95% of them singletons. The data derive from a study of human thymus T cells. Thymus specimens were resections from corrective heart surgery. The source is a girl younger than two with a congenital heart defect but otherwise immunologically healthy. Sequencing used thymus tissue. This chain uses TRBV18 with TRBJ2-3; D is uncertain. CDR3 in amino acids: CASSPPAGSTDTQYF. The CDR3 DNA reads TGTGCCAGCTCACCACCCGCTGGGAGCACAGATACGCAGTATTTT. Combining the CDR3 with reference TRBV18 and TRBJ2-3 gives the whole variable domain NAGVMQNPRHLVRRRGQEARLRCSPMKGHSHVYWYRQLPEEGLKFMVYLQKENIIDESGMPKERFSAEFPKEGPSILRIQQVVRGDSAAYFCASSPPAGSTDTQYFGPGTRLTVL.